The 3 T cell receptor beta chains given below trace back to one sample, sequenced in a study of blood T cell repertoires in COVID-19. The table came from immunoSEQ multiplex PCR; TCRdb's copy has only in-frame clones and leaves some out. The sample lists around 700,000 clones, 85% to 90% occurring once. The sample comprised peripheral blood. The source of these receptors is a woman between 18 and 29 years old with acute or convalescent COVID-19.

J is TRBJ2-7 and V is TRBV7-9; TRBD1 might be the D (6 bases). V gave up 7 bases and J gave up 3 bases, with 22 bases separating them. The CDR3 loop spans 16 amino acids. Germline loops: CDR1 SEHNR, CDR2 FQNEAQ (reference sequence). As DNA, the CDR3 is TGTGCCAGCAACCCGCGTTTTGGCCGGGACAACTACGAGCAGTACTTC. It encodes CASNPRFGRDNYEQYF.

The V gene is TRBV21-1, the J gene TRBJ1-2. TRBV21-1 is a known pseudogene. CDR3 length equals 12 residues. The CDR3 is CASSSSYYGYTF. The CDR3 nucleotides are TGTGCCAGCAGCTCGAGCTACTATGGCTACACCTTC.

The J gene is TRBJ1-1, the V gene TRBV6-5; weak D call: TRBD1 (6 bases). V was pared by 7 bases and J by 1 base, with 10 bases between. Germline V CDR1 and CDR2: MNHEY, SVGAGI. This CDR3 is built from 13 residues. DNA for the CDR3: TGTGCCAGCACCAGGGGAACGAACACTGAAGCTTTCTTT. This sequence encodes CASTRGTNTEAFF.